Below, 25 T cell receptor beta chains from the same sample are listed, as sequenced in a study of cytotoxic CD8 clonotypes in ibrutinib-treated CLL. Assay used: immunoSEQ multiplex PCR; TCRdb lists only in-frame clones, some missing. This table has some 76,000 clones, less than 90% appearing once. The sample was PBMCs, taken after 24 months of ibrutinib treatment. These receptors all come from a human donor with chronic lymphocytic leukemia.

V usage is TRBV9 and J usage is TRBJ2-2; possibly TRBD1 for D (6 bases). The CDR3 has 16 residues. V was trimmed by 0 bases and J by 0 bases, leaving 9 bases between them. The germline gives CDR1 SGDLS, CDR2 YYNGEE. CDR3 DNA sequence: TGTGCCAGCAGCGTAGCCAGGGGAGCGAACACCGGGGAGCTGTTTTTT. Amino acids: CASSVARGANTGELFF.

This chain connects TRBV13 to TRBJ2-1; TRBD2 is a possible D gene (5 bases). This CDR3 comprises 15 residues. V was cut by 6 bases and J by 2 bases, with 14 bases left in between. Germline CDR1 reads PRHDT; CDR2 reads FYEKMQ (reference sequence). CDR3 bases: TGTGCCAGCAGTGAGGAGGCGTTCCCCTACAATGAGCAGTTCTTC. Residues: CASSEEAFPYNEQFF.

The chain combines TRBV19 with TRBJ1-5, with a weak D call TRBD1 (5 bases). Germline assignment: CDR1 LNHDA and CDR2 SQIVND (reference sequence). There are 15 residues in the CDR3. V was cut by 7 bases and J by 4 bases, with 17 bases left in between. CDR3 nucleotides: TGTGCCAGTAACCGATGGGGCCTTCCTAATCAGCCCCAGCATTTT. This sequence encodes CASNRWGLPNQPQHF. Using reference TRBV19 and TRBJ1-5 for the parts outside the CDR3, the full variable domain is DGGITQSPKYLFRKEGQNVTLSCEQNLNHDAMYWYRQDPGQGLRLIYYSQIVNDFQKGDIAEGYSVSREKKESFPLTVTSAQKNPTAFYLCASNRWGLPNQPQHFGDGTRLSIL.

This chain connects TRBV10-3 to TRBJ2-1; TRBD1 aligns across 8 bases. Germline V lookup: CDR1 ENHRY, CDR2 SYGVKD. With 7 bases clipped from V and 4 bases from J, the junction kept 3 bases outside the gene matches. This CDR3 is 13 amino acids long. CDR3 protein: CAITGGGYNEQFF. CDR3 nucleotides: TGTGCCATCACAGGGGGCGGGTACAATGAGCAGTTCTTC.

The V and J genes are TRBV30 and TRBJ2-7, with 7 bases lining up with TRBD1. Trimming removed 3 bases from V and 3 bases from J; junction bases left unmatched: 2. The CDR3 is made up of 12 amino acids. Germline CDR1 and CDR2: GTSNPN and SVGIG (reference sequence). This CDR3 is CAWSAGGYEQYF. CDR3 sequence (DNA): TGTGCCTGGAGCGCAGGGGGCTACGAGCAGTACTTC.

J is TRBJ1-5 and V is TRBV4-1, with TRBD1 matching over 12 bases. Per germline, CDR1 MGHRA and CDR2 YSYEKL. V was pared by 1 base and J by 6 bases, with 10 bases of the junction left unmatched. The CDR3 has 18 amino acids. In nucleotides, the CDR3 is TGCGCCAGCAGCCAAGTTATCGGGACAGGGGGCGCGTCTCAGCCCCAGCATTTT. Encoded protein: CASSQVIGTGGASQPQHF.

The gene calls are TRBV27 and TRBJ2-1, with 7 bases that match TRBD2. The ends lost 4 bases at V and 6 bases at J; junction bases unmatched: 12. CDR1 and CDR2 (germline): MNHEY, SMNVEV (reference sequence). CDR3 length: 16 amino acids. CDR3 nucleotide sequence: TGTGCCAGCAGTTCCCCCGGACTAGTTTCAACCAATGAGCAGTTCTTC. Translation: CASSSPGLVSTNEQFF.

This chain joins TRBV5-1 and TRBJ1-3, with TRBD1 as a possible D gene (6 bases). CDR1 SGHRS and CDR2 YFSETQ come from the germline V gene. The CDR3 spans 14 residues. The V end was cut by 2 bases, the J end by 3 bases, with 9 bases between. DNA of the CDR3: TGCGCCAGCAGCTTAGGGGGAGGTGGAAACACCATATATTTT. Its protein product is CASSLGGGGNTIYF.

The chain uses TRBV5-4 and TRBJ1-4; TRBD1 aligns across 8 bases. Germline V gene data show CDR1 as SGHNT and CDR2 as YYREEE (reference sequence). There are 14 residues in the CDR3. V shed 4 bases and J 7 bases; nucleotides not matched to a gene: 6. CDR3 coding DNA: TGTGCCAGCAGCGTGACAGGGGCTCGTGAAAAACTGTTTTTT. As protein: CASSVTGAREKLFF.

The CDR3 nucleotides read TGTGCCAGCAATCTAGGGACGGAGAGGGGGGAGCAGTACTTC. Its translation is CASNLGTERGEQYF. The chain combines TRBV6-6 with TRBJ2-7; possibly TRBD1 for D (6 bases). Trimming left V 7 bases short and J 7 bases short, with 20 bases between. CDR3 length equals 14 residues. Germline V gives CDR1 MNHNY, CDR2 SVGAGI (reference sequence).

V usage is TRBV28 and J usage is TRBJ1-5; no clear D. The germline V gene has CDR1 MDHEN and CDR2 SYDVKM. Trimming shortened V by 7 bases and J by 6 bases, and 13 bases separated the two germline ends. There are 13 residues in the CDR3. DNA of the CDR3: TGTGCCAGCAACCCCCTGGGGAGTCAGCCCCAGCATTTT. Protein: CASNPLGSQPQHF.

This chain joins TRBV7-9 and TRBJ1-5, with D perhaps TRBD1 (5 bases). This CDR3 comprises 14 residues. The V end lost 5 bases, the J end lost 3 bases, and 11 bases lay between the germline ends. Germline V gene sequence: CDR1 SEHNR, CDR2 FQNEAQ (reference sequence). CDR3 sequence reads: CASSKTGYNQPQHF. CDR3 in DNA: TGTGCCAGCAGCAAAACAGGATACAATCAGCCCCAGCATTTT.

This chain uses TRBV27 with TRBJ2-7; D is possibly TRBD2 (6 bases). Trimming shortened V by 4 bases and J by 4 bases, and 11 bases separated the two germline ends. Germline lookup yields CDR1 MNHEY and CDR2 SMNVEV (reference sequence). This CDR3 is built from 13 residues. CDR3 in amino acids: CASSSRERYEQYF. As DNA, the CDR3 is TGTGCCAGCAGTTCTCGGGAGAGGTACGAGCAGTACTTC.

In its sample, this clone was seen once. The chain employs TRBV7-6 and TRBJ2-1; a weak D match, TRBD2 (6 bases). The CDR3 length is 16 residues. The V and J ends lost 4 bases and 3 bases respectively, with 16 bases between them. CDR1 and CDR2 from the germline V gene are SGHVS and FNYEAQ. The CDR3 reads CASSSYMDGGYNEQFF. For the CDR3, the DNA is TGTGCCAGCAGCTCGTACATGGACGGGGGCTACAATGAGCAGTTCTTC. The full variable domain, its missing parts supplied by reference TRBV7-6 and TRBJ2-1, is GAGVSQSPRYKVTKRGQDVALRCDPISGHVSLYWYRQALGQGPEFLTYFNYEAQQDKSGLPNDRFSAERPEGSISTLTIQRTEQRDSAMYRCASSSYMDGGYNEQFFGPGTRLTVL.

The V and J genes are TRBV7-2 and TRBJ1-1; D call uncertain. This CDR3 region has 14 residues. The V end was cut by 2 bases, the J end by 5 bases, with 12 bases between. Per germline, CDR1 SGHTA and CDR2 FQGNSA. The CDR3 loop reads CASSLRAVGTEAFF. The CDR3 bases are TGTGCCAGCAGCTTACGGGCAGTTGGTACTGAAGCTTTCTTT. Based on the CDR3 plus reference TRBV7-2 and TRBJ1-1, the full variable domain is GAGVSQSPSNKVTEKGKDVELRCDPISGHTALYWYRQSLGQGLEFLIYFQGNSAPDKSGLPSDRFSAERTGGSVSTLTIQRTQQEDSAVYLCASSLRAVGTEAFFGQGTRLTVV.

The rearrangement joins TRBV13 to TRBJ2-1; either TRBD1 or TRBD2 may supply D (6 bases each). V was cut by 2 bases and J by 3 bases, with 8 bases left in between. Germline assignment: CDR1 PRHDT and CDR2 FYEKMQ (reference sequence). This CDR3 contains 14 residues. The CDR3 DNA reads as TGTGCCAGCAGCTTAAGGGGGGTCTACAATGAGCAGTTCTTC. Protein: CASSLRGVYNEQFF.

J is TRBJ2-5 and V is TRBV28; maybe TRBD2 (6 bases). Trimming stripped 6 bases from V and 1 base from J, with 12 bases between. CDR3 length: 14 residues. From germline, CDR1 is MDHEN and CDR2 SYDVKM. The CDR3 protein is CASRPYGGQETQYF. The CDR3 DNA is TGTGCCAGCAGGCCATACGGGGGCCAAGAGACCCAGTACTTC.

The CDR3 DNA follows: TGTGCCAGCAGCTTAGAAGGTAGCGTAGATACGCAGTATTTT. It translates to CASSLEGSVDTQYF. This sequence joins TRBV7-6 and TRBJ2-3, with D possibly TRBD2 on 5 matching bases. The V end lost 1 base, the J end lost 5 bases, and 10 bases lay between the germline ends. The CDR3 runs 14 residues. The germline V gene has CDR1 SGHVS and CDR2 FNYEAQ. Filled out from reference TRBV7-6 and TRBJ2-3, the complete variable domain reads GAGVSQSPRYKVTKRGQDVALRCDPISGHVSLYWYRQALGQGPEFLTYFNYEAQQDKSGLPNDRFSAERPEGSISTLTIQRTEQRDSAMYRCASSLEGSVDTQYFGPGTRLTVL.

The V and J genes are TRBV6-1 and TRBJ2-7; 8 bases are shared with TRBD2. Germline V gene lookup returns CDR1 MNHNS and CDR2 SASEGT. CDR3 length equals 12 residues. J lost 5 bases, V lost 4 bases, and 1 base had no gene match. CDR3 sequence reads: CASSARGDEQYF. In nucleotides, the CDR3 is TGTGCCAGCAGTGCGCGGGGGGACGAGCAGTACTTC.

This clone showed up many times. The same CDR3 can be traced to other DNA sequences in this sample. The genes are TRBV7-2 and TRBJ2-7; 12 bases are shared with TRBD2. The germline V gene encodes CDR1 SGHTA and CDR2 FQGNSA. This CDR3 has 15 amino acids. Trimming at V came to 5 bases and at J to 1 base, leaving 3 bases not matched to a gene. This CDR3 is CASSLGTSGSYEQYF. The DNA of the CDR3 is TGTGCCAGCAGCCTTGGGACTAGCGGGTCCTACGAGCAGTACTTC.

The chain couples TRBV30 to TRBJ2-7; 8 bases are shared with TRBD2. The length of the CDR3 is 17 residues. CDR1 is GTSNPN and CDR2 is SVGIG in the germline V gene (reference sequence). The ends lost 2 bases at V and 0 bases at J; junction bases unmatched: 12. CDR3 sequence: CAWSLSSGYPSSYEQYF. CDR3 nucleotide sequence: TGTGCCTGGAGTTTGTCTAGCGGGTATCCGAGCTCCTACGAGCAGTACTTC. The complete variable domain, with remaining parts taken from reference TRBV30 and TRBJ2-7, reads SQTIHQWPATLVQPVGSPLSLECTVEGTSNPNLYWYRQAAGRGLQLLFYSVGIGQISSEVPQNLSASRPQDRQFILSSKKLLLSDSGFYLCAWSLSSGYPSSYEQYFGPGTRLTVT.

The chain links TRBV6-6 to TRBJ2-3; 8 nucleotides match TRBD1. Trimming took 6 bases from V and 1 from J; bases not matched to a gene: 6. Per germline, CDR1 MNHNY and CDR2 SVGAGI (reference sequence). The CDR3 loop spans 15 amino acids. CDR3: CASRDRVRGTDTQYF. DNA of the CDR3: TGTGCCAGCAGGGACAGGGTTCGGGGCACAGATACGCAGTATTTT.

The chain couples TRBV6-6 to TRBJ2-7; 9 positions agree with TRBD1. The CDR3 extends over 15 amino acids. J was trimmed by 6 bases and V by 7 bases; bases with no gene match: 13. CDR1 and CDR2 from the germline V gene are MNHNY and SVGAGI (reference sequence). The CDR3 is CASTKGGQGSLEQYF. The CDR3 DNA reads TGTGCCAGCACCAAAGGGGGACAGGGCTCCCTCGAGCAGTACTTC.

This chain joins TRBV30 and TRBJ1-2, with 10 nucleotides matching TRBD1. Per germline, CDR1 GTSNPN and CDR2 SVGIG (reference sequence). The CDR3 has 15 residues. The V and J ends lost 3 bases and 3 bases, in that order; junction bases with no gene match: 7. The CDR3 DNA sequence: TGTGCCTGGAGACCCATCGGGACAGGGGACTATGGCTACACCTTC. This encodes CAWRPIGTGDYGYTF.

To note about this clone: An end of the junction differs from the germline gene, which may be a read error. This same CDR3 is encoded by further DNA sequences in the sample. The V call is TRBV7-2, the J call TRBJ2-7, with unresolved D. In germline, CDR1 is SGHTA, CDR2 FQGNSA. This CDR3 comprises 14 residues. CDR3 in amino acids: CASSLAPFGVEQYF. CDR3 nucleotides: TGTGCTAGCAGCTTAGCCCCTTTTGGGGTCGAGCAGTACTTC.